The sequence of this T cell receptor beta chain was determined in a study of blood T cell repertoires in COVID-19. Study at large: From the United States, Italy and Spain came samples of acute and convalescent COVID-19. PBMCs, B-cell-depleted T cells, or T cells were the source of the cDNA or gDNA that made up the material.

This CDR3 region has 16 residues. The germline V gene encodes CDR1 MNHEY and CDR2 SVGAGI. Unmatched junction bases numbered 6, after V lost 0 bases and J lost 2 bases. Assay: immunoSEQ multiplex PCR; the TCRdb copy retains only in-frame clones and omits some. This sample carries roughly 380,000 clones, 70% to 90% of them seen once, and the ten largest clones take about 1.6%. The TCR was taken from a woman aged 40 to 50 with COVID-19, enrolled during active disease. Sample: peripheral blood. The V call is TRBV6-5, the J call TRBJ2-7; 8 nucleotides align to TRBD1. The CDR3 nucleotides read TGTGCCAGCAGTTACTCGACAGGGGTCGTGGCCTACGAGCAGTACTTC. Translated, it gives CASSYSTGVVAYEQYF.